This record looks at one TCR beta chain sequence and its context. The data were taken from a study of human T cells and chemical hapten exposure. Study-wide background: Application of 0.01% DPC to the upper back was done by patch test, with a reading at 6 days.

The sample's time point: patch test 3, about 24 weeks after DPC sensitization. As to treatment: therapeutic diphenylcyclopropenone sensitization with weekly scalp DPC. Patches went on only after blood had been drawn each time. From germline, CDR1 is MDHEN and CDR2 SYDVKM. The CDR3 extends over 14 amino acids. J was trimmed by 7 bases and V by 6 bases; bases with no gene match: 5. TCRdb reanalysed the RACE reads using MiXCR and keeps one entry per CDR3 protein. The sample has about 82,000 distinct CDR3 sequences, 10% to 15% seen once. The sample was whole blood, taken in connection with sensitization to the hapten diphenylcyclopropenone (DPC). This chain links TRBV28 with TRBJ1-4, with 10 bases fitting TRBD1. The TCR comes from a woman in her 50s with alopecia areata. Some clones in this sample may be carry-over from other donors' samples. This CDR3 is CASRTGTGVEKLFF. As DNA, the CDR3 is TGTGCCAGCAGGACCGGGACAGGGGTTGAAAAACTGTTTTTT.